The entry below describes one TCR beta chain. Its antigen is not known. Germline CDR1 SGHNT, CDR2 YENEEA. The CDR3 totals 13 residues. V was shortened by 5 bases and J by 5 bases, with 12 bases between the two germline ends. This entry belongs to a study of OX40 agonist ivuxolimab in advanced cancers. Study-wide context: Ivuxolimab was administered intravenously to patients at 0.01 to 10 mg/kg every 2 weeks. A partial response was reached by three patients: one with hepatocellular carcinoma and two with cutaneous melanoma.

Study conclusions and caveats: Clonal expansion was seen in CD4+ and CD8+ blood T cells by week 6 at 0.1 to 3.0 mg/kg.

Only in-frame clones appear in the TCRdb table, and some are missing; sequencing was by immunoSEQ multiplex PCR. In the table there are nearly 80,000 clones, around 82% of which are singletons. This material consisted of CD4+ or CD8+ T cells sorted from blood, taken in a trial of the OX40 agonist ivuxolimab. The chain uses TRBV11-3 and TRBJ2-5, with D perhaps TRBD2 (5 bases). The receptor comes from an adult with an advanced solid tumor such as melanoma, head and neck, liver or kidney cancer. Written as DNA, the CDR3 is TGTGCCAGCAGCCCCCGGGGTGGGGAGACCCAGTACTTC. This codes for CASSPRGGETQYF.